Given below is one T cell receptor beta chain in context. Antigen unknown. The CDR3 covers 14 residues. Germline lookup yields CDR1 SGHNT and CDR2 YYREEE (reference sequence). V lost 4 bases to trimming and J lost 4 bases, with 13 bases between them. Cryopreserved PBMCs provided around 1.9 micrograms of genomic DNA for the TCR beta libraries. This sample was taken from a study of cytotoxic CD8 clonotypes in ibrutinib-treated CLL. About the study: Responses: roughly 25 partial, 2 complete; after median approximately 68 months, roughly 14 stayed remitted, around twelve progressed. Overall study results and limits: Sustained-remission and progressing patients had unequal sampling times.

Target depth was 1 in 200,000 to 1 in 1 million T cells, about 10x per clonotype. Clones were read by immunoSEQ multiplex PCR, and TCRdb kept only the in-frame ones, dropping some. In the table there are tens of thousands of clones, 54% of which are singletons. The sequences come from PBMCs, collected at disease progression, from a patient treated with ibrutinib. V is TRBV5-4 and J is TRBJ2-3, with D possibly being TRBD1 or TRBD2 (7 bases each). This sequence was found in a human donor with chronic lymphocytic leukemia. CDR3: CASSVRGGADTQYF. The CDR3 coding sequence is TGTGCCAGCAGCGTCAGGGGGGGCGCAGATACGCAGTATTTT.